This TCR beta chain was sequenced during a study of cytomegalovirus exposure and HLA in healthy donors. The PCR used 60 Vbeta and 13 Jbeta primers. TCRdb keeps only in-frame clones here, not all; method: immunoSEQ multiplex PCR. In the table there are 100,000 to 150,000 clones, around 80% of which are singletons. The V gene's germline CDR1 is LGHNA and CDR2 YNFKEQ. The CDR3 totals 12 residues. Trimming removed 6 bases from V and 3 bases from J, with 8 bases in between. The material sequenced was PBMCs. The chain recombines TRBV4-2 with TRBJ1-1, with D uncertain. The sequence derives from a female donor in good health and CMV-seronegative. This chain's CDR3 is CASSRRYTEAFF. For the CDR3, the DNA is TGTGCCAGCAGTCGGAGGTACACTGAAGCTTTCTTT.